These 23 T cell receptor beta chains originate from one sample sequenced in a study of CD8+ T cells in alopecia areata. Extracted RNA was reverse transcribed, and the resulting cDNA served as sequencing template. Generated by immunoSEQ multiplex PCR, the TCRdb table keeps only in-frame clones and is missing some. The sample lists some 240,000 clones; 50% to 65% were seen once. The specimen comprised CD4+ T cells sorted from blood, sampled at week 0. These receptors were taken from a human donor with alopecia areata.

Concerning this clone: Other DNA sequences in the same sample also yield this CDR3. The CDR3 sequence: CASSPSSGANVLTF. Here the CDR3 DNA reads TGCGCCAGCAGCCCCAGCTCTGGGGCCAACGTCCTGACTTTC. The rearrangement links TRBV5-1 to TRBJ2-6; D unresolved. In germline, CDR1 is SGHRS, CDR2 YFSETQ. Between the trimmed V and J ends, which lost 4 bases and 0 bases, there was a span of 5 bases. The CDR3 covers 14 residues.

This clone came up once. The chain uses TRBV5-1 and TRBJ2-6; D unclear. The V end was cut by 0 bases, the J end by 0 bases, with 13 bases between. Germline lookup yields CDR1 SGHRS and CDR2 YFSETQ. This CDR3 is 18 amino acids long. The CDR3 DNA reads as TGCGCCAGCAGCTTGGCCTGGGTCCCGGGCTCTGGGGCCAACGTCCTGACTTTC. It yields the protein CASSLAWVPGSGANVLTF.

This sequence joins TRBV29-1 and TRBJ2-7; TRBD1 aligns across 7 bases. V trimming: 7 bases; J trimming: 2 bases; junction bases outside the gene matches: 8. Germline CDR1 is SQVTM and CDR2 is ANQGSEA. This CDR3 has 13 residues. The CDR3 nucleotides read TGCAGCGCCCTCGACAGGGCCGCCTACGAGCAGTACTTC. Its protein product is CSALDRAAYEQYF.

This rearrangement joins TRBV27 to TRBJ2-7, with D possibly being TRBD1 (5 bases). The CDR3 sequence is 13 residues long. V shed 2 bases and J shed 5 bases, with 10 bases lying between them. The germline V gene encodes CDR1 MNHEY and CDR2 SMNVEV (reference sequence). CDR3 nucleotides: TGTGCCAGCAGTTTAGGCAGGGCCCACGAGCAGTACTTC. This codes for CASSLGRAHEQYF.

This clone was seen a few times. V and J are TRBV4-1 and TRBJ2-1; 8 bases line up with TRBD2. Germline trimming cut 1 base from V and 6 bases from J; bases unmatched to any gene: 11. This CDR3 has 17 amino acids. Per the germline V gene, CDR1 is MGHRA and CDR2 is YSYEKL. The CDR3 DNA sequence: TGCGCCAGCAGCCAAGTTCTCCGGGGACTAGGGCTCAATGAGCAGTTCTTC. Protein: CASSQVLRGLGLNEQFF.

The CDR3 nucleotides read TGTGCCAGCAGCGCCCAAGGTTACAGTGCTGAGCAGTTCTTC. Translating gives CASSAQGYSAEQFF. The gene calls are TRBV7-9 and TRBJ2-1; D is undetermined. The CDR3 is 14 amino acids. CDR1 SEHNR and CDR2 FQNEAQ come from the germline V gene (reference sequence). The V end was cut by 5 bases, the J end by 9 bases, with 17 bases between.

Only a few counts were recorded for this clone. The sample has other DNA sequences that encode this CDR3 too. V and J are TRBV19 and TRBJ1-5; TRBD1 matches at 7 bases. The CDR3 extends over 14 amino acids. V dropped 6 bases and J dropped 2; count of bases not matched to a gene: 4. The germline gives CDR1 LNHDA, CDR2 SQIVND (reference sequence). The DNA of the CDR3 is TGTGCCAGTAGCCCCGACAGGGGCAATCAGCCCCAGCATTTT. Amino acids: CASSPDRGNQPQHF.

This rearrangement joins TRBV6-5 to TRBJ2-7; no reliable D call. The CDR3 spans 15 residues. V lost 2 bases and J lost 1, with 12 bases in between. In germline, CDR1 is MNHEY, CDR2 SVGAGI. CDR3 in amino acids: CASSYSHSLSYEQYF. The CDR3, as DNA: TGTGCCAGCAGTTACAGTCACAGCCTGTCCTACGAGCAGTACTTC.

The chain is built from TRBV7-9 and TRBJ2-5; no reliable D call. Trimming pared 1 base from V and 4 bases from J, leaving 10 bases between. The CDR3 length is 14 residues. Germline CDR1 is SEHNR and CDR2 is FQNEAQ (reference sequence). The CDR3 spells CASSLEGRRETQYF. The CDR3 nucleotides read TGTGCCAGCAGCTTAGAAGGGCGGAGAGAGACCCAGTACTTC.

Within the sample, this clone is medium-sized. The chain joins TRBV2 to TRBJ2-7, with D perhaps TRBD1 (6 bases). There are 13 residues in the CDR3. CDR1 and CDR2 from the germline V gene are SNHLY and FYNNEI. Trimming removed 7 bases at V and 5 bases at J, with 15 bases between. CDR3 DNA: TGTGCCAGCACCGAGTGGGGGCCCAACGAGCAGTACTTC. As protein: CASTEWGPNEQYF.

The rearrangement links TRBV18 to TRBJ1-1; no reliable D call. This CDR3 spans 11 amino acids. Trimming left V 0 bases short and J 6 bases short, with 2 bases between. The germline gives CDR1 KGHSH, CDR2 LQKENI. CDR3 amino acids: CASSPPAEAFF. The CDR3 DNA follows: TGTGCCAGCTCACCACCCGCTGAAGCTTTCTTT.

This chain connects TRBV27 to TRBJ2-5; 8 nucleotides match TRBD2. V lost 4 bases and J lost 2; bases outside the gene matches: 9. This CDR3 region has 16 residues. Per the germline V gene, CDR1 is MNHEY and CDR2 is SMNVEV (reference sequence). This chain's CDR3 is CASSSRGRSGQETQYF. CDR3 bases: TGTGCCAGCAGTTCGCGCGGGAGGTCGGGACAAGAGACCCAGTACTTC.

The chain uses TRBV5-1 and TRBJ2-2; D is perhaps TRBD2 (5 bases). CDR3 length equals 15 residues. Germline CDR1 SGHRS, CDR2 YFSETQ. The ends were cut back, 7 bases at V and 1 base at J, with 14 bases in the middle. The DNA for the CDR3 is TGCGCCAGCGCAGAGCTGGCGGGGAACACCGGGGAGCTGTTTTTT. It yields the protein CASAELAGNTGELFF.

This clone appeared a few times. CDR3 protein: CASSRGQNTEAFF. In nucleotides, the CDR3 is TGTGCCAGCAGCCGGGGACAGAACACTGAAGCTTTCTTT. The chain couples TRBV14 to TRBJ1-1, with a weak D call TRBD1 (6 bases). This CDR3 spans 13 amino acids. Trimming shortened V by 4 bases and J by 1 base, and 7 bases separated the two germline ends. Germline values: CDR1 SGHDN, CDR2 FVKESK.

This sequence joins TRBV7-2 and TRBJ1-5; D unclear. Trimming pared 3 bases from V and 3 bases from J, leaving 9 bases between. The CDR3 is made up of 14 amino acids. CDR1 is SGHTA, CDR2 FQGNSA, per germline. The CDR3 loop reads CASSFDGHNQPQHF. The CDR3 coding sequence is TGTGCCAGCAGCTTTGACGGCCACAATCAGCCCCAGCATTTT.

The chain employs TRBV4-1 and TRBJ2-1; TRBD1 aligns across 11 bases. The ends lost 6 bases at V and 8 bases at J; junction bases unmatched: 3. Germline CDR1 MGHRA, CDR2 YSYEKL. The CDR3 spans 13 residues. The CDR3 DNA is TGCGCCAGCAGGTGGACAGGGGGCGATGAGCAGTTCTTC. It yields the protein CASRWTGGDEQFF.

The genes are TRBV5-6 and TRBJ2-7; 11 bases fit TRBD2. This CDR3 is 14 amino acids long. The germline gives CDR1 SGHDT, CDR2 YYEEEE. Trimming at V came to 3 bases and at J to 4 bases, leaving 3 bases not matched to a gene. CDR3 region: CASSSGTSGYEQYF. The CDR3 coding sequence is TGTGCCAGCAGCTCCGGGACTAGCGGTTACGAGCAGTACTTC. The full variable domain, its missing parts supplied by reference TRBV5-6 and TRBJ2-7, is DAGVTQSPTHLIKTRGQQVTLRCSPKSGHDTVSWYQQALGQGPQFIFQYYEEEERQRGNFPDRFSGHQFPNYSSELNVNALLLGDSALYLCASSSGTSGYEQYFGPGTRLTVT.

This clone was picked up a small number of times. The V and J genes are TRBV4-1 and TRBJ2-1; 7 bases match TRBD2. After removal of 5 bases from V and 7 bases from J, the junction contained 11 bases not matched to a gene. CDR3 length equals 15 residues. Germline V lookup: CDR1 MGHRA, CDR2 YSYEKL. Written as DNA, the CDR3 is TGCGCCAGCAGCAACCCCCGGGAGGCAGGTAATGAGCAGTTCTTC. Its protein product is CASSNPREAGNEQFF.

CDR3 DNA sequence: TGCAGCGCTGCGTTAAGGGGTTACGAGCAGTACTTC. Protein: CSAALRGYEQYF. The J gene is TRBJ2-7, the V gene TRBV29-1, with TRBD1 as a possible D gene (5 bases). CDR1 is SQVTM and CDR2 is ANQGSEA in the germline V gene. Trimming took 7 bases from V and 4 from J, leaving 14 bases between them. This CDR3 spans 12 amino acids.

The chain employs TRBV29-1 and TRBJ2-7; D call uncertain. The CDR3 has 14 amino acids. Trimming stripped 4 bases from V and 6 bases from J, with 19 bases between. Germline-derived CDR1 and CDR2 are SQVTM and ANQGSEA. As DNA, the CDR3 is TGCAGCGTTGCCGGTCGGCTCGGAAGGGTCGAGCAGTACTTC. Amino acids: CSVAGRLGRVEQYF.

This clone was found a few times. This sequence joins TRBV30 and TRBJ1-5, with D uncertain. CDR1 GTSNPN and CDR2 SVGIG come from the germline V gene (reference sequence). CDR3 length: 16 amino acids. Trimming left V 0 bases short and J 7 bases short, with 19 bases between. The CDR3, as DNA: TGTGCCTGGAGTGTATCGGGCAGGCCCAAAGGGCAGCCCCAGCATTTT. Amino acid sequence: CAWSVSGRPKGQPQHF.

The rearrangement uses TRBV30 and TRBJ2-7; 8 nucleotides match TRBD1. The J segment lost 0 bases and the V segment lost 1 base, leaving 5 bases of the junction unmatched. Germline V CDR1 and CDR2: GTSNPN, SVGIG (reference sequence). CDR3 size: 15 residues. CDR3 residues: CAWSGWTGSSYEQYF. Written as DNA, the CDR3 is TGTGCCTGGAGTGGCTGGACAGGGAGCTCCTACGAGCAGTACTTC.

The chain uses TRBV29-1 and TRBJ1-2; 7 nucleotides align to TRBD1. Germline CDR1 is SQVTM and CDR2 is ANQGSEA. V shed 4 bases, J shed 9 bases, and the junction held 17 bases outside the gene matches. This CDR3 comprises 15 residues. DNA for the CDR3: TGCAGCGTTGCCCTCGGCGGGACAGCCTCGCCGAGCTACACCTTC. Translation: CSVALGGTASPSYTF.